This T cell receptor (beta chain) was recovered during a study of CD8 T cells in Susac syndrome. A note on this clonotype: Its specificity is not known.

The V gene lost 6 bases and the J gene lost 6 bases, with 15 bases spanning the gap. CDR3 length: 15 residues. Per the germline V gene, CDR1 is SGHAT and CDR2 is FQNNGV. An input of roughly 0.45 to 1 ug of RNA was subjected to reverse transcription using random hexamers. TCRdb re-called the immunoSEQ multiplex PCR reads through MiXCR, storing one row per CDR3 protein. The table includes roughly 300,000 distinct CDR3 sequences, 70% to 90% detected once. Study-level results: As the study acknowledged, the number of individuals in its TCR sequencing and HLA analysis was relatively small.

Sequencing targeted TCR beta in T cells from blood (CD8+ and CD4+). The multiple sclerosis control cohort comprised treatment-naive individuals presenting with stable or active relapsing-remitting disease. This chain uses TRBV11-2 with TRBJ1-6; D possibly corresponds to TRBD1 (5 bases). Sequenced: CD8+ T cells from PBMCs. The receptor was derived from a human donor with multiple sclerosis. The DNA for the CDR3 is TGTGCCAGCAGGGGGGGTGTGGGGAGTAATTCACCCCTCCACTTT. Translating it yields CASRGGVGSNSPLHF.